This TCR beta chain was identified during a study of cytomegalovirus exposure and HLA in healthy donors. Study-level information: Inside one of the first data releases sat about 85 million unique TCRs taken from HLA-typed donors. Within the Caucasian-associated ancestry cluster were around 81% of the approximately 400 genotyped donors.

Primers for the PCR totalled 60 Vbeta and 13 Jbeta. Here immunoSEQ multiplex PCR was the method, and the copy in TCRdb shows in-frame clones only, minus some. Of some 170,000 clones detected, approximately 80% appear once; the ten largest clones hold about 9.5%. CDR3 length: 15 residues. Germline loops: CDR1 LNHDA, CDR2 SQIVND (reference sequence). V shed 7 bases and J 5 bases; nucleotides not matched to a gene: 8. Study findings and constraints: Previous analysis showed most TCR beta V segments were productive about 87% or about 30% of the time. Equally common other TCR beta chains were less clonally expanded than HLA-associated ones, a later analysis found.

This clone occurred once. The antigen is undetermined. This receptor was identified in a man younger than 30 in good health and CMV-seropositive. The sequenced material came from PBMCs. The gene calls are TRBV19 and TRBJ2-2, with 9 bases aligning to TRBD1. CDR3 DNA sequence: TGTGCCAGTACCACGACAGGGGGAGGGACCGGGGAGCTGTTTTTT. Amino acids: CASTTTGGGTGELFF.